This is a list of T cell receptor beta chains from one sample in a study of CD4+ T cells in melanoma. Method: immunoSEQ multiplex PCR; TCRdb's copy keeps in-frame clones and lacks some. The data contain about 50,000 clones, approximately 89% of them seen just once; the ten biggest clones take up about an eighth. The sample was peripheral blood. Source of these receptors: a human donor with melanoma. Both conserved end residues are part of each CDR3. The D gene is left open where the match is weak. Size values are once, few and many counts, or a class for expanded clones, and some rows have none.

-	TRBJ2-1	-	TRBV7-9	CASSLDTSRSYNEQFF	TGTGCCAGCAGCCTAGACACGTCCCGCTCCTACAATGAGCAGTTCTTC
TRBD1	TRBJ2-5	-	TRBV7-9	CASSLGIGTGAETQYF	TGTGCCAGCAGCTTGGGGATAGGGACAGGGGCAGAGACCCAGTACTTC
TRBD1	TRBJ2-7	-	TRBV28	CASRDRGASYEQYF	TGTGCCAGCAGGGACAGGGGCGCCTCCTACGAGCAGTACTTC
-	TRBJ2-3	once	TRBV15	CATSRPTGLHTDTQYF	TGTGCCACCAGCAGACCCACAGGGTTACACACAGATACGCAGTATTTT
-	TRBJ1-1	-	TRBV4-1	CASTPGGWPNTEAFF	TGCGCCAGCACCCCAGGTGGGTGGCCGAACACTGAAGCTTTCTTT
-	TRBJ2-7	once	TRBV23-1	CASSQSTEGDLSIYEQYF	TGCGCCAGCAGTCAATCGACAGAGGGGGATTTATCGATCTACGAGCAGTACTTC
TRBD2	TRBJ2-5	-	TRBV6-1	CASSEWGLAGRQETQYF	TGTGCCAGCAGTGAATGGGGACTAGCGGGGCGACAAGAGACCCAGTACTTC
-	TRBJ2-3	-	TRBV28	CASSSPLPGSTDTQYF	TGTGCCAGCAGTTCCCCCTTACCGGGTAGCACAGATACGCAGTATTTT
-	TRBJ1-6	-	TRBV30	CAVAGAKDSPLHF	TGTGCCGTTGCAGGGGCCAAGGATTCACCCCTCCACTTT
TRBD1	TRBJ1-2	-	TRBV15	CATSLARGGASGYTF	TGTGCCACCAGCTTAGCTCGAGGGGGCGCGTCTGGCTACACCTTC
-	TRBJ1-4	-	TRBV6-1	CASSGGRGANEKLFF	TGTGCCAGCAGTGGGGGGAGGGGGGCTAATGAAAAACTGTTTTTT
-	TRBJ2-2	-	TRBV6-5	CASASAGATTGELFF	TGTGCCAGCGCTAGCGCGGGTGCTACGACCGGGGAGCTGTTTTTT
TRBD1	TRBJ2-7	-	TRBV29-1	CSAAEGGDEQYF	TGCAGCGCCGCCGAAGGGGGCGACGAGCAGTACTTC
-	TRBJ2-7	-	TRBV28	CASSTPLNYEQYF	TGTGCCAGCAGTACACCCCTCAATTACGAGCAGTACTTC
-	TRBJ2-5	-	TRBV13	CASSLDSQETQYF	TGTGCCAGCAGCTTAGACAGCCAAGAGACCCAGTACTTC
-	TRBJ2-2	-	TRBV7-7	CASSFGGRNTGELFF	TGTGCTAGCAGCTTCGGGGGCAGGAACACCGGGGAGCTGTTTTTT
-	TRBJ2-3	-	TRBV9	CASSVAYRGGTQYF	TGTGCCAGCAGCGTAGCTTACAGGGGGGGAACGCAGTATTTT
-	TRBJ1-1	few	TRBV5-5	CASGEVAFF	TGTGCCAGCGGGGAGGTAGCTTTCTTT
-	TRBJ1-1	-	TRBV6-6	CASSPGTEAFF	TGTGCCAGCAGTCCAGGCACTGAAGCTTTCTTT
-	TRBJ2-1	-	TRBV7-6	CASSLTQGENEQFF	TGTGCCAGCAGCTTAACCCAGGGAGAGAATGAGCAGTTCTTC
TRBD1	TRBJ1-5	-	TRBV4-3	CASSQDRTGAGSQPQHF	TGCGCCAGCAGCCAAGATCGGACAGGAGCAGGGAGTCAGCCCCAGCATTTT
-	TRBJ1-5	-	TRBV19	CASSRGQPQHF	TGTGCCAGTAGTAGAGGGCAGCCCCAGCATTTT
TRBD2	TRBJ2-5	-	TRBV2	CAGSWTSGGAETQYF	TGTGCCGGCAGTTGGACTAGCGGGGGGGCAGAGACCCAGTACTTC
TRBD2	TRBJ2-7	-	TRBV2	CASSGGGGTYEQYF	TGTGCCAGCTCGGGAGGGGGGGGAACCTACGAGCAGTACTTC
TRBD1	TRBJ1-4	-	TRBV18	CASSPTGTDYNEKLFF	TGTGCCAGCTCACCCACCGGGACAGACTATAATGAAAAACTGTTTTTT
TRBD1	TRBJ2-2	-	TRBV7-3	CASSLDRVTGELFF	TGTGCCAGCAGCTTAGACAGGGTCACCGGGGAGCTGTTTTTT
-	TRBJ1-1	-	TRBV4-1	CASSQGGRVGTEAFF	TGCGCCAGCAGCCAAGGAGGGAGGGTGGGTACTGAAGCTTTCTTT
-	TRBJ2-7	-	TRBV6-1	CASSEMPGALGEQYF	TGTGCCAGCAGTGAAATGCCAGGGGCACTGGGCGAGCAGTACTTC
TRBD1	TRBJ1-4	once	TRBV7-2	CASSPWDRGEVGKLFF	TGTGCCAGCAGCCCCTGGGACAGGGGCGAAGTCGGAAAACTGTTTTTT